What follows describes a single TCR beta chain. V was shortened by 5 bases and J by 0 bases, with 14 bases between the two germline ends. Germline values: CDR1 MDHEN, CDR2 SYDVKM. The CDR3 length is 16 residues. The data belong to a study of control samples from healthy donors and cancer patients. The data were produced by immunoSEQ multiplex PCR, yet TCRdb's version contains in-frame clones alone and is incomplete. The data contain over 100,000 clones, 80% to 95% of them singletons. The rearrangement uses TRBV28 and TRBJ1-5, with D uncertain. The sequenced sample consisted of blood. The clonotype was recovered from a woman in her 50s in good health. The CDR3 here is CASSTTFRNSNQPQHF. The CDR3, as DNA: TGTGCCAGCAGTACGACGTTCAGAAATAGCAATCAGCCCCAGCATTTT.